This TCR beta chain comes out of a study of T-cell memory formation after mild COVID-19. With constant-segment primers, 5'RACE yielded cDNA libraries of TCR alpha and TCR beta that carried sample barcodes and UMIs. TCRdb itself ran the 5' RACE reads through MiXCR, one entry per CDR3 protein. This sample yields around 83,000 distinct CDR3 sequences, of which about 23% are seen a single time; under 55% belongs to the top ten. This CDR3 comprises 15 residues. Germline V lookup: CDR1 SGHTA, CDR2 FQGNSA. V was clipped by 2 bases and J by 4 bases, with 14 bases between them. This clonotype occurred a few times. What it binds is not known. Study findings and constraints: Clonal second-wave expansions that peaked on day 37 had unconfirmed SARS-CoV-2 specificity. CD4+ bias marked clones expanding day 15 to 37, unlike balanced contracting clones.

The sample consisted of PBMCs or a T cell subset sorted from them (not recorded which). The chain employs TRBV7-2 and TRBJ2-5; D may correspond to TRBD1 or TRBD2 (6 bases each). The TCR comes from a man younger than 35 who had mild COVID-19 (a few samples of this study predate the infection). Cell type and time point are not known. The CDR3, as DNA: TGTGCCAGCAGCTTATCCCAGGGGCGGGGAGAGACCCAGTACTTC. This gives the protein CASSLSQGRGETQYF.